This T cell receptor beta chain originates from a study of blood T cell repertoires in COVID-19 (TCRdb year 2020). Study-wide context: The collaborator samples originated in the United States, Italy and Spain and spanned the acute and convalescent phases of COVID-19. The prospective study material was composed of cDNA or gDNA derived from T cells, B-cell-depleted T cells, or PBMCs. The repertoires were released in a freely available public database intended as a resource for research on the immune response to SARS-CoV-2. The samples were drawn from the first 160 participants of the ongoing ImmuneRACE study and from some 1,300 subjects provided by 6 global collaborators. The dataset comprised deeply sampled blood TCRbeta repertoires from subjects exposed to, actively infected with, or recovered from COVID-19. Where available, HLA class I and class II types were obtained from metadata supplied by the sample provider rather than from assay-based typing. Sample metadata almost always included a de-identified subject ID, COVID-19 status, age in years and sex. What the research found in general, with its limitations: Clinical and demographic metadata were provided uncurated, with the amount varying by source and participant.

As encoded in the germline V gene, CDR1 is SGHRS while CDR2 is YFSETQ. The junction shows trimming of 1 base on V and 6 bases on J, plus 12 bases between the germline ends. Including cysteine and phenylalanine, the CDR3 has 14 amino acids. Only CDR3 DNA is held: 42 bases, read in frame from base 1. TCRbeta CDR3 regions were amplified from genomic DNA using the immunoSEQ Assay, a bias-controlled multiplex PCR. Turning to the authors' computational methods: Nucleated cell counts per sample were estimated from amplification of reference gene primers within the assay. Sequence reads were collapsed and filtered to measure the absolute abundance of every unique TCRbeta CDR3 rearrangement. For each sample, productive Simpson clonality was calculated as the square root of Simpson's diversity index across productive rearrangements. In its TCRdb copy, this immuneACCESS table keeps in-frame sequences only and misses some clones. Where compared with another copy, unresolved V genes explain less than half of these, and the others have no known cause. The V and J calls and the clone size are those of that table, but D and trimming were determined from the DNA. Counted in this sample were 200,000 to 300,000 clones; approximately 81% of them appeared once. Around 4% of the sample goes to the ten largest clones.

This clone was observed a few times. What antigen it recognizes has not been identified. No much larger clone exists at a distance of one base, and base qualities are not known. The collaborating institutions used their own protocols to collect whole blood in K2EDTA tubes. For TCRbeta analysis, collaborators shipped samples as frozen whole blood, isolated PBMCs, or DNA extracted from either of those sample types. This chain joins TRBV5-1 to TRBJ2-3; TRBD1 is a possible D gene, resting on 6 matching bases. The material sequenced was peripheral blood. This clonotype originated in a man in his 60s with acute or convalescent COVID-19. The sequenced DNA is TGCGCCAGCAGCTTGACAGGGTTATCGGATACGCAGTATTTT. Its protein is CASSLTGLSDTQYF.